What follows is one T cell receptor (beta chain) and its context. An end of the junction differs from the germline gene, which may be a read error. The sample is drawn from a study of blood T cell repertoires in COVID-19. Germline V gene lookup returns CDR1 SQVTM and CDR2 ANQGSEA. The CDR3 spans 13 residues. Per the original methods: Estimated nucleated cell counts came from reference gene primer amplification. The data were produced by immunoSEQ multiplex PCR, yet TCRdb's version contains in-frame clones alone and is incomplete. The DNA gave D and trimming, while V, J and clone size come from that table. The sample lists 130,000 to 150,000 clones, around 90% occurring once.

This chain uses TRBV29-1 with TRBJ1-4; D not resolved. The sequenced sample consisted of peripheral blood. This sequence originates from an older man with acute or convalescent COVID-19. CDR3 DNA sequence: TGCAGCGGCCAGGCGAACCCTAACGAAAAACTGTTTTTT. Its translation: CSGQANPNEKLFF.